The subject of this entry is one TCR beta chain. The data are from a study of blood T cell repertoires in COVID-19. The overall study: Material from acute and convalescent COVID-19 was sourced from the United States, Italy and Spain. T cells, B-cell-depleted T cells, or PBMCs provided the cDNA or gDNA that served as material.

Measured with immunoSEQ multiplex PCR; TCRdb has only the in-frame clones, and not every one. The sample includes approximately 70,000 clones, less than 85% seen only once; the top ten take roughly 5.9%. CDR3 length equals 15 residues. Trimming cost V 1 base and J 12 bases; bases outside gene matches: 10. CDR1 is KGHDR and CDR2 is SFDVKD in the germline V gene. The chain employs TRBV24-1 and TRBJ2-1; 8 positions agree with TRBD1. The sample consisted of peripheral blood. This TCR derives from a woman of 80 years or more with active or convalescent COVID-19. Here the CDR3 reads CATSDFGQGRNRQFF. As DNA, the CDR3 is TGTGCCACCAGTGATTTCGGACAGGGAAGGAATCGGCAGTTCTTC.